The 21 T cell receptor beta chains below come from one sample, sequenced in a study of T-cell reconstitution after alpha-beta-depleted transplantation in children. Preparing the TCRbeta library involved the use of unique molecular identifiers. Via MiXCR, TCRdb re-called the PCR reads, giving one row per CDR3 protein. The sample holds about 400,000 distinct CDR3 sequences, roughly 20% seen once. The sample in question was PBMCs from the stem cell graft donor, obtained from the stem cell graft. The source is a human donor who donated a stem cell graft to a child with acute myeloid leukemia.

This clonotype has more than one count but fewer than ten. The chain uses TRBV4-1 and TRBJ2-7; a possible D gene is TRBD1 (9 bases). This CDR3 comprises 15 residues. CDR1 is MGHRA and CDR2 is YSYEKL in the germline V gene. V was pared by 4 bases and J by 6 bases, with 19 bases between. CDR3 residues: CASSLAGQGSGEQYF. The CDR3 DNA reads TGCGCCAGCAGCCTAGCGGGACAGGGATCGGGCGAGCAGTACTTC.

The CDR3 nucleotides read TGCAGTGCAACAGGGGGCGCTGGGGCCAACGTCCTGACTTTC. Translated: CSATGGAGANVLTF. The chain recombines TRBV20-1 with TRBJ2-6; 9 nucleotides line up with TRBD1. CDR1 and CDR2 from the germline V gene are DFQATT and SNEGSKA (reference sequence). Trimming at V came to 6 bases and at J to 2 bases, leaving 2 bases not matched to a gene. The CDR3 runs 14 residues.

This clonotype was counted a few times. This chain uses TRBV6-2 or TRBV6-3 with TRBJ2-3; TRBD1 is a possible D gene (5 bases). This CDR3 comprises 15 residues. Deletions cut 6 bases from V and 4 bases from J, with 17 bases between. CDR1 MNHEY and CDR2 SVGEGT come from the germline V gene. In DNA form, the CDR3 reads TGTGCCAGCAGCTCTGGGCTTGGACAATCAGATACGCAGTATTTT. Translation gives CASSSGLGQSDTQYF.

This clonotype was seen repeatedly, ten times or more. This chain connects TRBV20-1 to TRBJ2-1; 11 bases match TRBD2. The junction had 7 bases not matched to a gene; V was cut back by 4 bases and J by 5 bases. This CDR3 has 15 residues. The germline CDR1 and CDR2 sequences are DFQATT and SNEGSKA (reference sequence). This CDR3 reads CSAITGTSGNNEQFF. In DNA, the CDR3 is TGCAGTGCTATTACCGGGACTAGCGGAAACAATGAGCAGTTCTTC.

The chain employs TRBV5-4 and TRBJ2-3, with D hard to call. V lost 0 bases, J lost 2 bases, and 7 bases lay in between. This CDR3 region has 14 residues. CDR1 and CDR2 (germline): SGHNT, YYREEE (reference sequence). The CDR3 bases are TGTGCCAGCAGCTTGGGCCCTATCACAGATACGCAGTATTTT. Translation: CASSLGPITDTQYF. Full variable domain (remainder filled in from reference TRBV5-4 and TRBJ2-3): ETGVTQSPTHLIKTRGQQVTLRCSSQSGHNTVSWYQQALGQGPQFIFQYYREEENGRGNFPPRFSGLQFPNYSSELNVNALELDDSALYLCASSLGPITDTQYFGPGTRLTVL.

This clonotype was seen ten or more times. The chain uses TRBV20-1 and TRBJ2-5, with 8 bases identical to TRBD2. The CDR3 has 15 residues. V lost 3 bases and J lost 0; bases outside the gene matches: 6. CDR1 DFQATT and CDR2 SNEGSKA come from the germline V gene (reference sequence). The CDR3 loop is CSASGRGAYQETQYF. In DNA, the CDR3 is TGCAGTGCTAGTGGGCGGGGGGCTTACCAAGAGACCCAGTACTTC.

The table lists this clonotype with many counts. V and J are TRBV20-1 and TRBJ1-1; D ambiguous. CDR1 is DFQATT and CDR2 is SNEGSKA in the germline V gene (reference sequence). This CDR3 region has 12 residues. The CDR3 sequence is CSPQKGNTEAFF. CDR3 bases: TGCAGCCCCCAAAAAGGGAACACTGAAGCTTTCTTT.

The CDR3 region is CASSLNHQETQYF. The CDR3 DNA follows: TGTGCCAGCAGCTTAAATCACCAAGAGACCCAGTACTTC. V and J are TRBV11-3 and TRBJ2-5; D remains ambiguous. V was clipped by 2 bases and J by 0 bases, with 4 bases between them. From germline, CDR1 is SGHNT and CDR2 YENEEA. The CDR3 spans 13 residues.

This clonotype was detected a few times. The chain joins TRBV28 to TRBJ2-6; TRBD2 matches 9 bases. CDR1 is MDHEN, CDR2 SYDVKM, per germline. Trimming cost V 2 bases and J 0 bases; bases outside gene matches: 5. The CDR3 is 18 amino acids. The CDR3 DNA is TGTGCCAGCAGTTTAGGTCTAGCGGGGTTCTCTGGGGCCAACGTCCTGACTTTC. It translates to CASSLGLAGFSGANVLTF.

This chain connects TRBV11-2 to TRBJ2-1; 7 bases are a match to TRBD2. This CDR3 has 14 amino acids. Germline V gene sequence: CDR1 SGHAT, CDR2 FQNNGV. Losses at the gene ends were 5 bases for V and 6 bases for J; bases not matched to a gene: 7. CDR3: CASSPLTSTNEQFF. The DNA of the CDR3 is TGTGCCAGCAGCCCGTTGACTAGCACCAATGAGCAGTTCTTC.

The CDR3 spells CASSPNGQVRQPQHF. As DNA, the CDR3 is TGTGCCAGCAGCCCGAACGGACAGGTTCGGCAGCCCCAGCATTTT. V usage is TRBV12-3 or TRBV12-4 and J usage is TRBJ1-5; 7 nucleotides line up with TRBD1. The CDR3 totals 15 residues. V shed 6 bases and J 7 bases; nucleotides not matched to a gene: 12.

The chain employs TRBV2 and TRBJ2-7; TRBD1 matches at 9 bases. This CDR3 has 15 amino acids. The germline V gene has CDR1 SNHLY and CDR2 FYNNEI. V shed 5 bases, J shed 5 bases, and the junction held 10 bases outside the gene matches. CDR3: CASSYNDRGINEQYF. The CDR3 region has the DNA TGTGCCAGCAGTTATAATGACAGGGGGATCAACGAGCAGTACTTC.

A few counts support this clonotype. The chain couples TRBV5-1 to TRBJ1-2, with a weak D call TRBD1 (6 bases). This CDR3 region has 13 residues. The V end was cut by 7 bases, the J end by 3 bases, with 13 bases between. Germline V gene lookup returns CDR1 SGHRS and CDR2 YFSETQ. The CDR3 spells CASSTGLDYGYTF. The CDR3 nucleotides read TGCGCCAGCTCCACAGGGTTGGACTATGGCTACACCTTC.

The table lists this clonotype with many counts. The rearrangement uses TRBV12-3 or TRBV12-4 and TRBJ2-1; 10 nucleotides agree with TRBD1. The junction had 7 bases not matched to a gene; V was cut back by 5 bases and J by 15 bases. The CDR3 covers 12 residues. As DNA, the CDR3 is TGTGCCAGCAGTCCGGGGGACAGGGGAAGGTTCTTC. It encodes CASSPGDRGRFF.

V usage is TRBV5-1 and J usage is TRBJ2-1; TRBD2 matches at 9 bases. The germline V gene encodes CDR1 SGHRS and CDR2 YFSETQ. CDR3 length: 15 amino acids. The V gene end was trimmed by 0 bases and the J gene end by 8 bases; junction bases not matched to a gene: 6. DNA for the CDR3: TGCGCCAGCAGCTTGGGTAGCGGGAGAGATGATGAGCAGTTCTTC. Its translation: CASSLGSGRDDEQFF.

CDR3 sequence (DNA): TGTGCCAGCGGGTCTTATCGAACGGGAGGGTACAATGAGCAGTTCTTC. It encodes CASGSYRTGGYNEQFF. V gene TRBV7-9 combines with J gene TRBJ2-1, with 8 positions matching TRBD2. The CDR3 has 16 residues. Germline V lookup: CDR1 SEHNR, CDR2 FQNEAQ (reference sequence). Trimming took 8 bases from V and 4 from J; bases not matched to a gene: 13. Looking up the rest from reference TRBV7-9 and TRBJ2-1 gives the full variable domain: DTGVSQNPRHKITKRGQNVTFRCDPISEHNRLYWYRQTLGQGPEFLTYFQNEAQLEKSRLLSDRFSAERPKGSFSTLEIQRTEQGDSAMYLCASGSYRTGGYNEQFFGPGTRLTVL.

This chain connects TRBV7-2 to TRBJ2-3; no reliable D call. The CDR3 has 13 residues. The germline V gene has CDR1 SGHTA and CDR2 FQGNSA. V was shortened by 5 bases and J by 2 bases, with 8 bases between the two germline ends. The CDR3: CASSRIYTDTQYF. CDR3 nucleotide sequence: TGTGCCAGCAGCCGAATCTACACAGATACGCAGTATTTT.

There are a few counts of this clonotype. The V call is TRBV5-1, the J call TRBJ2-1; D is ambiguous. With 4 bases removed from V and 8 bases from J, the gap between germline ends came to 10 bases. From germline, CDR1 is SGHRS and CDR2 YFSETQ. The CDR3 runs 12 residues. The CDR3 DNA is TGCGCCAGCAGCAAAGGAGTTCATGAGCAGTTCTTC. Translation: CASSKGVHEQFF.

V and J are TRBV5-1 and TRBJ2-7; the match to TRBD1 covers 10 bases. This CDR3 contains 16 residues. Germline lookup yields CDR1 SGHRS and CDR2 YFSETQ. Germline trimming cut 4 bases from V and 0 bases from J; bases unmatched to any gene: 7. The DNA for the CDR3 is TGCGCCAGCAGCGGGGGGACAGGGGTGAACTCCTACGAGCAGTACTTC. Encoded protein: CASSGGTGVNSYEQYF. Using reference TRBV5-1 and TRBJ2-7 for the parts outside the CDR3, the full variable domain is KAGVTQTPRYLIKTRGQQVTLSCSPISGHRSVSWYQQTPGQGLQFLFEYFSETQRNKGNFPGRFSGRQFSNSRSEMNVSTLELGDSALYLCASSGGTGVNSYEQYFGPGTRLTVT.

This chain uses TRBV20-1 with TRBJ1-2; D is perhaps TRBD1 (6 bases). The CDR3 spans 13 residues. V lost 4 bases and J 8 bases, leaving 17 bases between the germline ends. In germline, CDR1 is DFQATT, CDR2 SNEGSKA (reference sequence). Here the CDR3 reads CSAIMEGVQGYTF. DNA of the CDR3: TGCAGTGCTATTATGGAGGGGGTTCAGGGCTACACCTTC.

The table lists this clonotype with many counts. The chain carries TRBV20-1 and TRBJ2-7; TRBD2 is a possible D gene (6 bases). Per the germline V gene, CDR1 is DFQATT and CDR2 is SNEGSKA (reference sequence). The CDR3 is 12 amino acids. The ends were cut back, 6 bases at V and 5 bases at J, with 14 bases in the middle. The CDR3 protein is CSAEGGGDEQYF. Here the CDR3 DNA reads TGCAGTGCCGAGGGAGGAGGGGACGAGCAGTACTTC.